This section outlines one T cell receptor (beta chain) sequence together with its context. Measured with immunoSEQ multiplex PCR; TCRdb has only the in-frame clones, and not every one. The data hold tens of thousands of clones, with roughly 90% observed a single time. Germline V gene lookup returns CDR1 LGHNT and CDR2 FRNRAP. The CDR3 is 16 amino acids. Germline trimming cut 6 bases from V and 6 bases from J; bases unmatched to any gene: 11. This entry is derived from a study of technical replicates of blood from a few donors. This chain joins TRBV12-5 and TRBJ2-1, with TRBD2 identical over 10 bases. Sequencing was performed on T cells isolated from PBMCs. The TCR sequence derives from a human donor in good health. CDR3 residues: CASGSLTSGNFNEQFF. CDR3 DNA sequence: TGTGCTAGTGGATCTTTAACTAGCGGGAATTTCAATGAGCAGTTCTTC.